The 17 T cell receptor beta chains reported below all come from one sample, sequenced in a study of T cells in Graves' hyperthyroidism and ophthalmopathy. RNA transcripts gave rise to amplified TCR beta CDR3 regions. In the first-round RT-PCR of the TCR CDR3, the HTBI primer set was used. TCRdb fed the multiplex PCR reads into MiXCR, producing one record per CDR3 protein. The table includes around 530,000 distinct CDR3 sequences, 15% to 20% detected once. Sequenced material: blood. The receptors were gathered from a woman aged 18-30 years with Graves' ophthalmopathy.

The V and J genes are TRBV4-3 and TRBJ2-2; D might be TRBD1 or TRBD2, each matching 5 bases. This CDR3 is 19 amino acids long. Germline lookup yields CDR1 LGHNA and CDR2 YSLEER. V was trimmed by 1 base and J by 1 base, leaving 19 bases between them. CDR3 region: CASSQVGDMVEGNTGELFF. As DNA, the CDR3 is TGCGCCAGCAGCCAAGTGGGGGATATGGTAGAGGGGAACACCGGGGAGCTGTTTTTT.

This clonotype has a handful of counts. A clone one base away is much larger, so this may be a read error. The V gene is TRBV12-3 or TRBV12-4, the J gene TRBJ1-1, with a tentative D call TRBD1 (5 bases). V was shortened by 7 bases and J by 6 bases, with 18 bases between the two germline ends. This CDR3 has 14 residues. In DNA, the CDR3 is TGTGCCAGCACCCGGGGGGGATCGGCCGCTGAAGCTTTCTTT. It codes for CASTRGGSAAEAFF.

The CDR3 bases are TGTGCCAGCAGTTTATCCGACAGATCTAACTATGGCTACACCTTC. Translated: CASSLSDRSNYGYTF. This chain uses TRBV27 with TRBJ1-2; the D gene is possibly TRBD1 (5 bases). Per germline, CDR1 MNHEY and CDR2 SMNVEV (reference sequence). Between the trimmed V and J ends, which lost 0 bases and 0 bases, there was a span of 8 bases. CDR3 size: 15 residues.

In this sample, this clonotype turned up many times. V gene TRBV6-1 combines with J gene TRBJ1-1; 8 bases align to TRBD1. J was trimmed by 2 bases and V by 7 bases; bases with no gene match: 12. Germline loops: CDR1 MNHNS, CDR2 SASEGT. CDR3 length: 16 amino acids. The CDR3 sequence is CASNLPLDRGNTEAFF. The CDR3 DNA follows: TGTGCCAGCAATCTACCCCTCGACAGGGGAAACACTGAAGCTTTCTTT.

This clonotype came up a few times. This chain connects TRBV20-1 to TRBJ2-7, with D perhaps TRBD1 or TRBD2 (5 bases each). This CDR3 has 16 residues. V was shortened by 0 bases and J by 0 bases, with 15 bases between the two germline ends. Per the germline V gene, CDR1 is DFQATT and CDR2 is SNEGSKA (reference sequence). CDR3 loop: CSARDLEGLPSYEQYF. The DNA for the CDR3 is TGCAGTGCTAGAGATTTAGAGGGGCTACCCTCCTACGAGCAGTACTTC.

This clonotype occurred many times. DNA for the CDR3: TGTGCCAGCAGCTTAGACCGGGGACCCCTCAATGAGCAGTTCTTC. Protein product: CASSLDRGPLNEQFF. This chain joins TRBV11-2 and TRBJ2-1; D possibly matches TRBD1 or TRBD2 (5 bases each). This CDR3 has 15 residues. V gave up 0 bases and J gave up 6 bases, with 12 bases separating them. Germline CDR1 and CDR2: SGHAT and FQNNGV.

At least ten counts were recorded for this clonotype. V gene TRBV28 combines with J gene TRBJ1-2; 7 bases agree with TRBD1. The trim removed 3 bases at V and 7 bases at J, leaving 5 bases unmatched. This CDR3 contains 13 residues. Germline CDR1 MDHEN, CDR2 SYDVKM. The CDR3 DNA reads TGTGCCAGCAGTTTTAGGGGGCGGGGTGGCTACACCTTC. Protein product: CASSFRGRGGYTF.

This sequence joins TRBV4-3 and TRBJ1-5; D might be TRBD1 (5 bases). Trimming pared 1 base from V and 4 bases from J, leaving 8 bases between. This CDR3 has 14 residues. Germline CDR1 reads LGHNA; CDR2 reads YSLEER. The CDR3 sequence is CASSQVAGNQPQHF. The CDR3 bases are TGCGCCAGCAGCCAAGTGGCAGGGAATCAGCCCCAGCATTTT.

About this clonotype: Possible read error: a much larger clone is one base away. Since no conserved phenylalanine or tryptophan closes the CDR3, a read error is the likely cause. The rearrangement joins TRBV3-1 to TRBJ2-1; 13 bases line up with TRBD2. J gave up 3 bases and V 4 bases, and 3 bases lay outside the gene matches. Germline lookup yields CDR1 LGHDT and CDR2 YNNKEL (reference sequence). This CDR3 has 16 residues. In DNA form, the CDR3 reads TGTGCCAGCAGCCTTACTAGCGGGAGGGTCTACAATGAGCAGTTCCTC. Protein product: CASSLTSGRVYNEQFL.

The V gene is TRBV11-1, the J gene TRBJ2-2; TRBD2 is a possible D gene (6 bases). The CDR3 sequence is 14 residues long. The V end was cut by 8 bases, the J end by 6 bases, with 16 bases between. CDR1 is SGHAT, CDR2 FQDESV, per germline (reference sequence). The CDR3 loop reads CASALGGRPGELFF. CDR3 nucleotides: TGTGCCAGCGCGCTTGGAGGGCGGCCCGGGGAGCTGTTTTTT.

This clonotype was seen a few times. The V gene is TRBV7-9, the J gene TRBJ2-7; TRBD1 agrees at 9 bases. V dropped 2 bases and J dropped 2; count of bases not matched to a gene: 7. CDR3 size: 16 residues. Per the germline V gene, CDR1 is SEHNR and CDR2 is FQNEAQ (reference sequence). This CDR3 is CASSLFGDREAYEQYF. The CDR3 DNA is TGTGCCAGCAGCTTATTTGGGGACAGGGAGGCCTACGAGCAGTACTTC.

This clonotype was detected only a few times. V is TRBV7-9 and J is TRBJ2-1, with 7 bases aligning to TRBD2. J gave up 4 bases and V 4 bases, and 7 bases lay outside the gene matches. There are 15 residues in the CDR3. From germline, CDR1 is SEHNR and CDR2 FQNEAQ (reference sequence). DNA for the CDR3: TGTGCCAGCAGCTCAGCTAGCGGACAATACAATGAGCAGTTCTTC. Translated, it gives CASSSASGQYNEQFF.

In this sample, this clonotype turned up many times. This chain joins TRBV18 and TRBJ2-7; 7 nucleotides match TRBD1. Germline V gives CDR1 KGHSH, CDR2 LQKENI. The CDR3 sequence is 12 residues long. The V gene end was trimmed by 4 bases and the J gene end by 5 bases; junction bases not matched to a gene: 2. The CDR3 DNA sequence: TGTGCCAGCTCACTTGGACAGGACGAGCAGTACTTC. Translating gives CASSLGQDEQYF.

This clonotype was seen many times. J is TRBJ2-7 and V is TRBV2; D ambiguous. The CDR3 has 16 residues. From germline, CDR1 is SNHLY and CDR2 FYNNEI. The germline V and J ends were trimmed by 3 bases and 5 bases, with 20 bases remaining between them. The CDR3 region is CASSDPIDGGTNEQYF. CDR3 nucleotide sequence: TGTGCCAGCAGTGACCCGATCGACGGCGGTACAAACGAGCAGTACTTC. The full variable domain, its missing parts supplied by reference TRBV2 and TRBJ2-7, is EPEVTQTPSHQVTQMGQEVILRCVPISNHLYFYWYRQILGQKVEFLVSFYNNEISEKSEIFDDQFSVERPDGSNFTLKIRSTKLEDSAMYFCASSDPIDGGTNEQYFGPGTRLTVT.

In this sample, this clonotype turned up many times. This chain joins TRBV5-1 and TRBJ1-1; no clear D. The CDR3 has 15 amino acids. Trimming left V 2 bases short and J 7 bases short, with 18 bases between. The germline CDR1 and CDR2 sequences are SGHRS and YFSETQ. The CDR3 bases are TGCGCCAGCAGCTTAGACCCGGCCAGACTACTTGAAGCTTTCTTT. The encoded protein is CASSLDPARLLEAFF.

On this clonotype: At one end the junction does not follow the germline gene, possibly because of a read error. The J gene is TRBJ1-5, the V gene TRBV7-7; tentatively, D is TRBD1 (5 bases). The CDR3 sequence is 15 residues long. The germline V gene encodes CDR1 SSHAT and CDR2 FNYEAQ (reference sequence). The CDR3 sequence is CASSPEGGHNQPQHF. The CDR3 DNA reads as TGTGCTAGCAGCCCAGAGGGCGGACACAATCAGCCCCAGCATTTT. The entire variable domain, with the rest obtained from reference TRBV7-7 and TRBJ1-5, is as follows: GAGVSQSPRYKVTKRGQDVTLRCDPISSHATLYWYQQALGQGPEFLTYFNYEAQPDKSGLPSDRFSAERPEGSISTLTIQRTEQRDSAMYRCASSPEGGHNQPQHFGDGTRLSIL.

A note on this clonotype: A read error may produce the germline difference seen at one junction end. The V call is TRBV19, the J call TRBJ2-7; D gene ambiguous. Germline lookup yields CDR1 LNHDA and CDR2 SQIVND (reference sequence). The CDR3 sequence is 13 residues long. The CDR3 spells CASSIDHSYEQYF. CDR3 bases: TGCGCCAGTAGTATAGACCATTCCTACGAGCAGTACTTC.